The table lists the clone carrying this T cell receptor beta chain with many counts. The source of the sample is a study of T-cell reconstitution after alpha-beta-depleted transplantation in children. Unmatched junction bases numbered 7, after V lost 4 bases and J lost 1 base. The CDR3 is made up of 15 amino acids. Germline values: CDR1 SGHDT, CDR2 YYEEEE. Preparation of the TCRbeta library was carried out with unique molecular identifiers. TCRdb redid the calling of the PCR reads with MiXCR, one entry per CDR3 protein. Here the sample spans hundreds of thousands of distinct CDR3 sequences, around 13% being singletons.

This specimen consisted of PBMCs from the stem cell graft donor, obtained from the stem cell graft. The V call is TRBV5-6, the J call TRBJ1-1; 7 bases line up with TRBD1. This TCR was sampled from a human donor who donated a stem cell graft to a child with combined immunodeficiency. This CDR3 reads CASSDSGGTNTEAFF. CDR3 DNA: TGTGCCAGCAGCGACTCAGGGGGGACGAACACTGAAGCTTTCTTT.